This T cell receptor beta chain was sequenced during a study of T cells in Graves' hyperthyroidism and ophthalmopathy. Across the whole study: Peripheral blood was acquired at first diagnosis, ahead of any therapy whatsoever.

Study results and limitations: The model identified upcoming ophthalmopathy a median about six months ahead of onset.

Researchers took RNA transcripts and amplified the TCR beta CDR3 regions from them. The HTBI primer set drove a first-round RT-PCR of the TCR CDR3. TCRdb reprocessed the multiplex PCR reads via MiXCR and lists one record per CDR3 protein. This table holds about 640,000 distinct CDR3 sequences, under 25% found once. Exclusion criteria comprised uncontrolled infection, other autoimmune disease, pregnancy or lactation. This clonotype was counted ten times or more. As yet, its antigen is unknown. From germline, CDR1 is SGHAT and CDR2 FQNNGV. This CDR3 has 11 residues. The V end was cut by 2 bases, the J end by 5 bases, with 3 bases between.

The sample taken for sequencing was blood. The chain links TRBV11-2 to TRBJ2-5; D is unclear. The receptor was isolated from a man aged 25 to 45 with Graves' ophthalmopathy. The CDR3 spells CASSLFETQYF. CDR3 nucleotide sequence: TGTGCCAGCAGCTTATTTGAGACCCAGTACTTC.